This T cell receptor (beta chain) was observed in a study of blood T cell repertoires in COVID-19. Trimming took 9 bases from V and 3 from J, leaving 25 bases between them. The CDR3 contains 16 residues. Germline lookup yields CDR1 SGHRS and CDR2 YFSETQ. Repertoires were generated with immunoSEQ multiplex PCR, while TCRdb's copy carries only in-frame clones and drops some. This sample yields 200,000 to 250,000 clones, of which 85% are seen a single time; 2.9% belongs to the top ten. Specimen: peripheral blood. This clonotype was sampled from a man aged 50 to 59 who had recovered from COVID-19. The gene calls are TRBV5-1 and TRBJ2-7, with D perhaps matching TRBD2 (7 bases). The CDR3, as DNA: TGCGCCACCAACTCCCGGGGGGCAGGGGTGGACTACGAGCAGTACTTC. Translation: CATNSRGAGVDYEQYF.